This TCR beta chain was captured by sequencing in a study of OX40 agonist ivuxolimab in advanced cancers. Overall study context: There were three patients with partial responses, one having hepatocellular carcinoma and two cutaneous melanoma. Overall study results and limits: Averaging showed that CD8+ T cells had more expanded clones than CD4+ did. Dosing at 0.1 to 3.0 mg/kg was accompanied by clonal expansion of CD4+ and CD8+ blood T cells by week 6.

The CDR3 is 15 residues long. CDR1 and CDR2 from the germline V gene are SGHAT and FQNNGV. With V trimmed by 4 bases and J by 6 bases, 3 bases remained unmatched. Blood sampling was done at baseline, cycle 4 day 1, and cycle 7 day 1. Clones were sequenced by immunoSEQ multiplex PCR, and TCRdb holds only the in-frame ones, with some missing. The sample holds tens of thousands of clones, about 85% seen once. This clone was seen a single time. Its antigen remains unidentified. The clonotype comes from an adult with an advanced solid tumor such as melanoma, head and neck, liver or kidney cancer. The chain couples TRBV11-2 to TRBJ2-2, with TRBD2 matching 12 bases. The input for sequencing was CD4+ or CD8+ T cells sorted from blood, taken in a trial of the OX40 agonist ivuxolimab. The CDR3 nucleotides are TGTGCCAGCAGCTACCTAGCGGGAGGGGCCGGGGAGCTGTTTTTT. It translates to CASSYLAGGAGELFF. Filled out from reference TRBV11-2 and TRBJ2-2, the complete variable domain reads EAGVAQSPRYKIIEKRQSVAFWCNPISGHATLYWYQQILGQGPKLLIQFQNNGVVDDSQLPKDRFSAERLKGVDSTLKIQPAKLEDSAVYLCASSYLAGGAGELFFGEGSRLTVL.